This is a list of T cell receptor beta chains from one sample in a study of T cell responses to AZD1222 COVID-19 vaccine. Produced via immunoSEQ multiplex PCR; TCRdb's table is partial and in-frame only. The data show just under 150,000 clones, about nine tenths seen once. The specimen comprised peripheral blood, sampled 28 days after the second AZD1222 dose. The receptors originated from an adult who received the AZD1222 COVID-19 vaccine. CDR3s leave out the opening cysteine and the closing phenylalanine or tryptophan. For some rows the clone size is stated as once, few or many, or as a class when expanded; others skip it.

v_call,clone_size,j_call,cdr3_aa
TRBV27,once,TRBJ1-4,ASRSFRATNEKLF
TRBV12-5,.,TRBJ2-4,ASALLGLAKNIQY
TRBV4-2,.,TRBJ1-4,ASSQPERAGEKLF
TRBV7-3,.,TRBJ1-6,ASSLDGTGASPLH
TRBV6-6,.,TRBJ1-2,ASSGFDSNYGYT
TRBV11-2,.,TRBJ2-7,ASSLGRAQKQQY
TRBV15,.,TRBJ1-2,ATSRGGQFLGFGYT
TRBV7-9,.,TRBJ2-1,ASSLGSYNEQF
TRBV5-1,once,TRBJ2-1,ASSIDGLAGFPGEQF
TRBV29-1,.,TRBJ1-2,SVGASNYGYT
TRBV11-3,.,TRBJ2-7,ASSLGAGTGTYEQY
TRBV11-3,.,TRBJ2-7,ASSLWTLAYEQY
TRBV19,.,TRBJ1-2,ASSVNGQGRFYGYGYT
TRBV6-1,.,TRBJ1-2,ASSETGRRRRDYGYT
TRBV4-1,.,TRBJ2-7,ASSQDSLAGGYEQY
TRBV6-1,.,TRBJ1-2,ASREGSGGGYT
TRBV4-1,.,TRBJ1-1,ASSQPGDRGWDTEAF
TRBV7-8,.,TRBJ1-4,ASSLGGVHEKLF
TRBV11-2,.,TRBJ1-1,ASSQSRQGEAF
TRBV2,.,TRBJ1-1,ASKRGMNTEAF
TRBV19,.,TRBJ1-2,ASTDRGYGYT
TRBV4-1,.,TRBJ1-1,ASSQDRYPTEAF
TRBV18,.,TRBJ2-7,ASSPTPGGGPYEQY
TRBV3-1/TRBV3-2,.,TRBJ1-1,ASSQGVRRS
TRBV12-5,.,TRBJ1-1,ASFPRGGYGEAF
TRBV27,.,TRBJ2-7,ASSLSGSDSSYEQY
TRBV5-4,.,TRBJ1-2,ASNSGQGGYGYT
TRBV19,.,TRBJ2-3,ASNPQDGTQY
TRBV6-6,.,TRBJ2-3,ASSYIGQYTDTQY
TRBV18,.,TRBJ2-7,ASSQTESYEQY